Reported below is one T cell receptor (beta chain). This sample was included in a study of blood T cell repertoires in COVID-19. Clones were read by immunoSEQ multiplex PCR, and TCRdb kept only the in-frame ones, dropping some. Of approximately 360,000 clones listed, around nine tenths are singletons. The clonotype was recovered from a woman in her twenties or thirties with acute COVID-19. The sequenced sample was PBMCs or T cells enriched from blood (not recorded which).

The CDR3 is CASSRPGMNTEAFF. For the CDR3, the DNA is TGTGCCAGCAGCCGGCCAGGGATGAACACTGAAGCTTTCTTT. The chain joins TRBV3-1 (or the pseudogene TRBV3-2) to TRBJ1-1; tentatively, D is TRBD1 (5 bases). The length of the CDR3 is 14 residues. Germline assignment: CDR1 LGHDT and CDR2 YNNKEL (reference sequence). V was cut by 4 bases and J by 0 bases, with 9 bases left in between.